The count of the clone carrying this T cell receptor beta chain is one. The germline V gene has CDR1 SGHNT and CDR2 YENEEA. Trimming took 2 bases from V and 2 from J, leaving 9 bases between them. This CDR3 is built from 15 residues. The sample is drawn from a study of blood T cell repertoires in COVID-19. Overall study context: Sample material is recorded as cDNA or gDNA derived from T cells, B-cell-depleted T cells, or PBMCs.

The protocol was immunoSEQ multiplex PCR, while the TCRdb copy is restricted to in-frame clones and leaves out a portion. The table shows 180,000 or so clones, with 80% to 85% occurring only once. This chain joins TRBV11-3 and TRBJ1-4; possibly TRBD1 for D (5 bases). The receptor's source is a woman of 80 years or more with COVID-19, enrolled during active disease. The sequenced material came from peripheral blood. The CDR3 nucleotides read TGTGCCAGCAGCTTAAGGGGAAGCACTAATGAAAAACTGTTTTTT. Translating it yields CASSLRGSTNEKLFF.